Listed below are T cell receptor beta chains from one sample, sequenced in a study of PD-1 blockade in classical Hodgkin lymphoma. Using immunoSEQ multiplex PCR, the repertoire was profiled, and TCRdb retains in-frame clones only, with some absent. This table has about 36,000 clones, around 89% appearing once. The specimen sequenced was CD4+ T cells from blood. The receptors originated from a human donor with classical Hodgkin lymphoma. The CDR3 runs from the conserved cysteine through the conserved F or W. D genes are given only for firm matches. Size is stated for part of the rows, as once, few or many counts, or as a class when the clone is expanded.

clone_size	v_call	d_call	j_call	cdr3_aa	cdr3_nt
-	TRBV7-9	TRBD1	TRBJ1-5	CASSSHPGTGSSSNQPQHF	TGTGCCAGCAGCTCTCACCCTGGGACAGGGTCCTCGAGCAATCAGCCCCAGCATTTT
few	TRBV10-3	TRBD1	TRBJ1-1	CAISGGRGLEAFF	TGTGCCATCAGCGGGGGGAGGGGGCTTGAAGCTTTCTTT
few	TRBV20-1	-	TRBJ1-2	CSFRRGGGYTF	TGCAGCTTCAGACGGGGCGGGGGCTACACCTTC
-	TRBV28	-	TRBJ1-6	CASKVSQTIADSPLHF	TGTGCCAGTAAAGTTTCCCAAACAATAGCGGATTCACCCCTCCACTTT
-	TRBV20-1	-	TRBJ2-5	CSALQTETQYF	TGCAGTGCTCTTCAGACGGAGACCCAGTACTTC
-	TRBV7-9	-	TRBJ2-7	CASSSTSSSYEQYF	TGTGCCAGCAGCTCAACTTCGAGCTCCTACGAGCAGTACTTC
-	TRBV2	-	TRBJ1-1	CASSEATWNTEAFF	TGTGCCAGCAGTGAAGCGACCTGGAACACTGAAGCTTTCTTT
-	TRBV7-2	-	TRBJ2-2	CASSLLRGRNTGELFF	TGTGCCAGCAGCTTACTTAGGGGGAGGAACACCGGGGAGCTGTTTTTT
-	TRBV6-6	-	TRBJ1-2	CASSYIASGGGYTF	TGTGCCAGCAGTTACATTGCCAGCGGGGGGGGCTACACCTTC
few	TRBV18	-	TRBJ1-1	CASSPAGRNTEAFF	TGTGCCAGCTCACCGGCAGGGCGGAACACTGAAGCTTTCTTT
-	TRBV30	-	TRBJ2-2	CAWSISGGYTGELFF	TGTGCCTGGAGTATTTCGGGCGGATACACCGGGGAGCTGTTTTTT
-	TRBV4-2	TRBD2	TRBJ2-7	CASSQDWGIAGSGSYEQYF	TGTGCCAGCAGCCAAGATTGGGGAATAGCGGGGAGTGGCTCCTACGAGCAGTACTTC
once	TRBV5-6	TRBD1	TRBJ1-4	CASSETGGNEKLFF	TGTGCCAGCAGCGAAACAGGGGGTAATGAAAAACTGTTTTTT
-	TRBV7-2	TRBD1	TRBJ1-5	CASSLAAAGQGSNQPQHF	TGTGCCAGCAGCTTAGCGGCGGCGGGACAGGGGAGTAATCAGCCCCAGCATTTT
-	TRBV27	TRBD1	TRBJ1-2	CASSLSDHRGLVNGYTF	TGTGCCAGCAGTTTATCGGACCACAGGGGGCTCGTAAATGGCTACACCTTC
-	TRBV2	TRBD1	TRBJ2-3	CASSTNRGDTQYF	TGTGCCAGCAGTACTAACAGGGGAGATACGCAGTATTTT
-	TRBV15	-	TRBJ2-7	CATSRDRGQSYEQYF	TGTGCCACCAGCAGAGATCGAGGACAGTCCTACGAGCAGTACTTC